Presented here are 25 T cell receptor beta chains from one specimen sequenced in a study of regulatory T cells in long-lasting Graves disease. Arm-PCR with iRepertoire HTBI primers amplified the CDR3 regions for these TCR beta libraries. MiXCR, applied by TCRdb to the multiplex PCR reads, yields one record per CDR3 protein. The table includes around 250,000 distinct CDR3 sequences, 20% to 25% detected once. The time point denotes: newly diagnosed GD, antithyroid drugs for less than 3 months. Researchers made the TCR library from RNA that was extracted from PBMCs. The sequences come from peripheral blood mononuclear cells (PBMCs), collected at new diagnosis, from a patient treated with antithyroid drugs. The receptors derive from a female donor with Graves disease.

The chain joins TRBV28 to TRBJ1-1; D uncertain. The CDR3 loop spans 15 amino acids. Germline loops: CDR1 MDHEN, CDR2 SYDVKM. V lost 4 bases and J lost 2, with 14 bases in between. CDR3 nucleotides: TGTGCCAGCAGTTCCCCCTTTAGACGAAACACTGAAGCTTTCTTT. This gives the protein CASSSPFRRNTEAFF.

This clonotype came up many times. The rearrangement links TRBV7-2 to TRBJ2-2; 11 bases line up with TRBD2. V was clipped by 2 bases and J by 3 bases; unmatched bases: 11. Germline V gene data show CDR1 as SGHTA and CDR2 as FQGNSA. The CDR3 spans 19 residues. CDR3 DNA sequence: TGTGCCAGCAGCTTATATTTACTAGCGGGAGAGTACGACACCGGGGAGCTGTTTTTT. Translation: CASSLYLLAGEYDTGELFF.

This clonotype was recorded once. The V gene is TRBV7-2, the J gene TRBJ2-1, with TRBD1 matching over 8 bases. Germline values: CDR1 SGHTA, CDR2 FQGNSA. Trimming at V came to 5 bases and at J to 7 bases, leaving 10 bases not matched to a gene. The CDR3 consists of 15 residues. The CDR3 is CASSIGTGPKNEQFF. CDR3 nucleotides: TGTGCCAGCAGCATAGGGACAGGTCCTAAGAATGAGCAGTTCTTC.

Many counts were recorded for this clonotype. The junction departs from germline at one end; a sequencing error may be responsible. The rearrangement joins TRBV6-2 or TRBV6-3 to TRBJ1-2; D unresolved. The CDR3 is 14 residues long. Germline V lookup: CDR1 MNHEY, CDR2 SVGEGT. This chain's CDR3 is CASSESYAPDGYTF. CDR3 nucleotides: TGCGCCAGCAGTGAGTCTTACGCCCCGGATGGCTACACCTTC.

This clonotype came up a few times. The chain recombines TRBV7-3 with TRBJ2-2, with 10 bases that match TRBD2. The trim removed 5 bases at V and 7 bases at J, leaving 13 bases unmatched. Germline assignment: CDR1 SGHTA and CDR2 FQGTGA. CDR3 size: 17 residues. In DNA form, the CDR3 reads TGTGCCAGCAGCCAAAATTCGCGGGCTAGCGGGAGCGGGGAGCTGTTTTTT. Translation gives CASSQNSRASGSGELFF.

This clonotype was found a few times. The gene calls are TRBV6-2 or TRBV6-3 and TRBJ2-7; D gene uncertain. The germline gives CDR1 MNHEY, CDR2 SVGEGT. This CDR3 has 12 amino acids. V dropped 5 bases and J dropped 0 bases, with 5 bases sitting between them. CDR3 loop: CASSGISYEQYF. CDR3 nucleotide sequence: TGTGCCAGCAGTGGCATCTCCTACGAGCAGTACTTC.

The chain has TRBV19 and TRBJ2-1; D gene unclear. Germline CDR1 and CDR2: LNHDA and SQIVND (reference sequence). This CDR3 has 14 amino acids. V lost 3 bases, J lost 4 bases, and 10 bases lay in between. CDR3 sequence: CASSMINLYNEQFF. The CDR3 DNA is TGTGCCAGTAGTATGATCAATTTATACAATGAGCAGTTCTTC.

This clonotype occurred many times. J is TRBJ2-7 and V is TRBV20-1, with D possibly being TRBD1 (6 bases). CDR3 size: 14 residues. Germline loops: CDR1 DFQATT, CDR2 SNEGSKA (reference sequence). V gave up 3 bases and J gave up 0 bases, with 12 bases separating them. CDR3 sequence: CSASRVGGSYEQYF. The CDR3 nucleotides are TGCAGTGCTAGTCGAGTAGGGGGCTCCTACGAGCAGTACTTC.

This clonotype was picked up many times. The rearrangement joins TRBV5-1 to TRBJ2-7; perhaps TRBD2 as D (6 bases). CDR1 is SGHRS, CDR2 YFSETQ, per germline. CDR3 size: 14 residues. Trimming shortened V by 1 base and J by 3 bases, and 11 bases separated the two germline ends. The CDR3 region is CASSLNPGVYEQYF. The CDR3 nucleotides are TGCGCCAGCAGCTTGAATCCGGGAGTCTACGAGCAGTACTTC.

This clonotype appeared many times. Here the CDR3 reads CASSSGLAGTETQYF. The CDR3 DNA follows: TGTGCCAGCAGTTCCGGACTAGCGGGAACGGAGACCCAGTACTTC. The chain employs TRBV6-2 or TRBV6-3 and TRBJ2-5; 12 bases agree with TRBD2. CDR3 length: 15 residues. Germline CDR1 MNHEY, CDR2 SVGEGT. The V and J ends lost 4 bases and 5 bases, in that order; junction bases with no gene match: 5.

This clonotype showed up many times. In nucleotides, the CDR3 is TGTGCCAGCCGCTCGGGACAGATTTCCTACGAGCAGTACTTC. Its translation: CASRSGQISYEQYF. This chain links TRBV28 with TRBJ2-7; TRBD1 matches 7 bases. Germline CDR1 reads MDHEN; CDR2 reads SYDVKM. The CDR3 contains 14 residues. Trimming cost V 8 bases and J 1 base; bases outside gene matches: 8.

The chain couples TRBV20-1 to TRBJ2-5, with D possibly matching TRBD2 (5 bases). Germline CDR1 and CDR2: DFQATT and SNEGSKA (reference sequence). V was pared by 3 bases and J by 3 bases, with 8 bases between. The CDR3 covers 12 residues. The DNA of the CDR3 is TGCAGTGCTAGTTTGGGAGAAGAGACCCAGTACTTC. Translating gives CSASLGEETQYF.

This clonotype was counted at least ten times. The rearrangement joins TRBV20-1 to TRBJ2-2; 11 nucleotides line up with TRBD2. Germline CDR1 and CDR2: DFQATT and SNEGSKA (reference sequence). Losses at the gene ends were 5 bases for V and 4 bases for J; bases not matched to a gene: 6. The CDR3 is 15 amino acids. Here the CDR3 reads CSAGPGTSGTGELFF. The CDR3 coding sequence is TGCAGTGCTGGGCCGGGGACTAGCGGCACCGGGGAGCTGTTTTTT.

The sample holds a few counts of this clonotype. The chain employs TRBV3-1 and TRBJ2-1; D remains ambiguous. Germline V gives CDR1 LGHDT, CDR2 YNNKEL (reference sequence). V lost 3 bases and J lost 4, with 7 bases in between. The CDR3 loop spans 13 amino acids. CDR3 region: CASSHPRYNEQFF. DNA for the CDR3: TGTGCCAGCAGCCATCCCCGTTACAATGAGCAGTTCTTC.

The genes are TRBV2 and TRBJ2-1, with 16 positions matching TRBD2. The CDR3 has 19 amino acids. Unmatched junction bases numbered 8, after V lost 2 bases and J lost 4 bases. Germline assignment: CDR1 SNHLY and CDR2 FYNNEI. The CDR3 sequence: CASSETPGLAGGRYNEQFF. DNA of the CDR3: TGTGCCAGCAGTGAAACGCCGGGACTAGCGGGAGGGCGGTACAATGAGCAGTTCTTC.

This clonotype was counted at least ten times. CDR3 in DNA: TGTGCCACCAGTGATCTCACCGGGACAACGAACACCGGGGAGCTGTTTTTT. Translated, it gives CATSDLTGTTNTGELFF. The chain employs TRBV24-1 and TRBJ2-2, with D possibly matching TRBD1 (6 bases). With 3 bases removed from V and 0 bases from J, the gap between germline ends came to 13 bases. The CDR3 runs to 17 residues. The V gene's germline CDR1 is KGHDR and CDR2 SFDVKD.

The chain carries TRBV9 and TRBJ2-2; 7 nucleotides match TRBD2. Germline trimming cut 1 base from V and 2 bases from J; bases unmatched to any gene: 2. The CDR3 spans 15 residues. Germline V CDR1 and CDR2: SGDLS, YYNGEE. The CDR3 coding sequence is TGTGCCAGCAGCGTACCTAGCGGCAACACCGGGGAGCTGTTTTTT. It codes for CASSVPSGNTGELFF.

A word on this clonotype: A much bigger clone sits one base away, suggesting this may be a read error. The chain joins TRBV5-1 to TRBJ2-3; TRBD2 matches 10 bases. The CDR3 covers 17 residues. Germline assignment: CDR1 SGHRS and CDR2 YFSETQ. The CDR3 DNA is TGCGCCAGCAGCTTGGGACCGGGTAGCGGGAGGCACTACGAGCAGTGCTTC. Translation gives CASSLGPGSGRHYEQCF.

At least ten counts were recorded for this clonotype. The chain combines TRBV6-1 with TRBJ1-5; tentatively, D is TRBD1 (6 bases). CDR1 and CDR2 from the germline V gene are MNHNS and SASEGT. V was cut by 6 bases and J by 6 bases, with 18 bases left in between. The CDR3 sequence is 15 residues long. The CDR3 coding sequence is TGTGCCAGCAGCCCTAATGGGGGCGCGGGTCAGCCCCAGCATTTT. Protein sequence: CASSPNGGAGQPQHF.

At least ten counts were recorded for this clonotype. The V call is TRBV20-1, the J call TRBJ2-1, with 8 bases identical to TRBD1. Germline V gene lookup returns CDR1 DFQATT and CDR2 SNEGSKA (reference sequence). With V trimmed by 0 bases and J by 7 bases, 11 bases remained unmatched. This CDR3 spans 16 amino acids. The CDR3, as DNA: TGCAGTGCTAGAGATGGTGGGCAGGGGGCATCTAATGAGCAGTTCTTC. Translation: CSARDGGQGASNEQFF.

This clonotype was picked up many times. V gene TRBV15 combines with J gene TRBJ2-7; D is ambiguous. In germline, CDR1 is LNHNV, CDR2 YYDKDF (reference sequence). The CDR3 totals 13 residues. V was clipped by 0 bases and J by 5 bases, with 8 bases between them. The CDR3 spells CATSRDLEDEQYF. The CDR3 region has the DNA TGTGCCACCAGCAGAGATTTAGAAGACGAGCAGTACTTC.

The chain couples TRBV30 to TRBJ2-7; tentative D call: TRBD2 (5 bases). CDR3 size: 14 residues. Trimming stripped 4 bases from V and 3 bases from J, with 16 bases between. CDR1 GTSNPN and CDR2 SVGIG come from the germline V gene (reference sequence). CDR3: CAWTGGLGHYEQYF. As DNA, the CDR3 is TGTGCCTGGACAGGCGGACTCGGTCACTACGAGCAGTACTTC. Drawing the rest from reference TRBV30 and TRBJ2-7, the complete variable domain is SQTIHQWPATLVQPVGSPLSLECTVEGTSNPNLYWYRQAAGRGLQLLFYSVGIGQISSEVPQNLSASRPQDRQFILSSKKLLLSDSGFYLCAWTGGLGHYEQYFGPGTRLTVT.

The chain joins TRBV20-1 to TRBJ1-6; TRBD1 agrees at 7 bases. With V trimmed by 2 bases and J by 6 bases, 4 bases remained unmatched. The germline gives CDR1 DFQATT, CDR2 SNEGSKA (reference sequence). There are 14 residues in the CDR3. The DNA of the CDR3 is TGCAGTGCTAGACCTGACAGGGCTAATTCACCCCTCCACTTT. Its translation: CSARPDRANSPLHF.

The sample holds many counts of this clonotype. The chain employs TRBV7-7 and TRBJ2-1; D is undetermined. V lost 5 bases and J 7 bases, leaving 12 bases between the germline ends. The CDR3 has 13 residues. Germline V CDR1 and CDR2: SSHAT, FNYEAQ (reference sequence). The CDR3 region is CASSTGTVNEQFF. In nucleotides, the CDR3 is TGTGCCAGCAGCACCGGAACAGTAAATGAGCAGTTCTTC.

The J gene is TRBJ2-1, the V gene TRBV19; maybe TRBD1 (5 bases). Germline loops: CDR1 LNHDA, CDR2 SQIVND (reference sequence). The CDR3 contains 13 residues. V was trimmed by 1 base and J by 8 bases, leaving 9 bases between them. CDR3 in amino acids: CASSIARDYEQFF. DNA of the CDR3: TGTGCCAGTAGTATAGCCAGGGATTATGAGCAGTTCTTC.